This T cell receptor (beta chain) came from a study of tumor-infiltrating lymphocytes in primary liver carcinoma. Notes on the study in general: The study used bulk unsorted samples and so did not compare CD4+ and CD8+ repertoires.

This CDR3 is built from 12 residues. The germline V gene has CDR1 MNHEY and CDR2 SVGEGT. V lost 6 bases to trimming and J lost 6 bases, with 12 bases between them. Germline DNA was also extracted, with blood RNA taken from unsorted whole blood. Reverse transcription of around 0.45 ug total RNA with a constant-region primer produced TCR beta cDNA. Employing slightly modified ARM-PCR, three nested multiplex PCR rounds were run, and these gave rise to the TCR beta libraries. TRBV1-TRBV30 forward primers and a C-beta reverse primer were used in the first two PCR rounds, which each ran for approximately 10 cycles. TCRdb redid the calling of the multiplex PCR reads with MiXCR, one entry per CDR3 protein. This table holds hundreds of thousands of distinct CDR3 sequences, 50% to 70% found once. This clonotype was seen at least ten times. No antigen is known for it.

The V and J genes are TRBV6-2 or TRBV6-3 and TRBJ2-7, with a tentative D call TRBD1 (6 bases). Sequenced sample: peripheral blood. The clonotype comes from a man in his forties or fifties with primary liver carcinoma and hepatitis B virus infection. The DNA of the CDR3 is TGTGCCAGCAGGGACAGACGCGGCGAGCAGTACTTC. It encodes CASRDRRGEQYF.